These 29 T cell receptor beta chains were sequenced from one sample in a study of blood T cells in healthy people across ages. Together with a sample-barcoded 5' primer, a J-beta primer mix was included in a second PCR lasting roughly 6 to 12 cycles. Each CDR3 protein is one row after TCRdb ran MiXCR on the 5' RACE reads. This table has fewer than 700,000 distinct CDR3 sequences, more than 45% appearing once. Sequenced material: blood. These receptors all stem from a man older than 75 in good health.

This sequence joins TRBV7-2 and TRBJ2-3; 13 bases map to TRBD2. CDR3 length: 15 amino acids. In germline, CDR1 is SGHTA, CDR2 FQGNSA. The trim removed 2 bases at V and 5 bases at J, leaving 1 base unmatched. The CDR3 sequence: CASSLRLAGGDTQYF. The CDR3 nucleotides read TGTGCCAGCAGCTTACGACTAGCGGGGGGAGATACGCAGTATTTT.

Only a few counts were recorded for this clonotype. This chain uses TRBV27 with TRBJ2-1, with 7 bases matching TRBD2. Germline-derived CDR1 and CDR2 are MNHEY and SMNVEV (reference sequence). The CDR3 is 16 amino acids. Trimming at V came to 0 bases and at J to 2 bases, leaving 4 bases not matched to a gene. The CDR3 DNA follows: TGTGCCAGCAGTTTATCGCCTAGCGGAACCTACAATGAGCAGTTCTTC. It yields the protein CASSLSPSGTYNEQFF.

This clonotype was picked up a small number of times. The CDR3, as DNA: TGCGCCAGCAGCTTTTCAGGGCTTGGCTACACCTTC. Its protein product is CASSFSGLGYTF. The genes are TRBV5-1 and TRBJ1-2; D may be TRBD1 (5 bases). V lost 2 bases to trimming and J lost 7 bases, with 9 bases between them. Germline V gives CDR1 SGHRS, CDR2 YFSETQ. There are 12 residues in the CDR3.

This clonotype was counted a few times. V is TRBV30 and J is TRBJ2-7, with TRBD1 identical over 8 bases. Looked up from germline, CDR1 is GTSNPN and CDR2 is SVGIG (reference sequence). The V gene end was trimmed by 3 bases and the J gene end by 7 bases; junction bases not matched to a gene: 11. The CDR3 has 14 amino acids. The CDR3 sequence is CAWSATGAWREQYF. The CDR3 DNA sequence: TGTGCCTGGAGCGCGACAGGGGCCTGGAGGGAGCAGTACTTC.

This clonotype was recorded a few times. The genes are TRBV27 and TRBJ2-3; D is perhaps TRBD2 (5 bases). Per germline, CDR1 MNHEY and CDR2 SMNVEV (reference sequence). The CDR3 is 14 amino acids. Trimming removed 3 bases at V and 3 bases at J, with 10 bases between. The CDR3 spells CASSLRVATDTQYF. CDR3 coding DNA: TGTGCCAGCAGTTTGCGGGTAGCGACAGATACGCAGTATTTT.

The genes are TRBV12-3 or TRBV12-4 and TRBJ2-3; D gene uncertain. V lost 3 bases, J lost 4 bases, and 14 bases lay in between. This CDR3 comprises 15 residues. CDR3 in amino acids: CASSFTRARADTQYF. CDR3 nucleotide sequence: TGTGCCAGCAGTTTTACACGGGCTCGGGCAGATACGCAGTATTTT.

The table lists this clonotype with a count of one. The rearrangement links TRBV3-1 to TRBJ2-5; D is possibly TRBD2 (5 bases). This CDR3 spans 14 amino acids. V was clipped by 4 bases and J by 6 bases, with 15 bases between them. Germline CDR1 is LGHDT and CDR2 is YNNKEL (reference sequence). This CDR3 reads CASSLQAGRKTQYF. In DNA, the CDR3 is TGTGCCAGCAGCCTGCAGGCGGGTAGGAAGACCCAGTACTTC.

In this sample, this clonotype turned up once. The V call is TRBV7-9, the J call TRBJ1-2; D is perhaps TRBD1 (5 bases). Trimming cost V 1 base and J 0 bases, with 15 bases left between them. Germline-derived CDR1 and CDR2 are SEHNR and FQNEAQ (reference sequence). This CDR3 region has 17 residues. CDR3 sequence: CASSLGVAAGTNYGYTF. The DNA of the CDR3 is TGTGCCAGCAGCTTAGGTGTGGCGGCAGGGACTAACTATGGCTACACCTTC.

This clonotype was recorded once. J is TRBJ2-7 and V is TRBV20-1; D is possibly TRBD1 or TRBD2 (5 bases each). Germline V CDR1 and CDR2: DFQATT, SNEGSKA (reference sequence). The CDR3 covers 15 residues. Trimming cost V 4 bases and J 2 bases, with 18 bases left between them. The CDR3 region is CSAKGPPSTTYEQYF. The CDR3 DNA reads TGCAGTGCTAAGGGACCGCCCTCGACGACCTACGAGCAGTACTTC.

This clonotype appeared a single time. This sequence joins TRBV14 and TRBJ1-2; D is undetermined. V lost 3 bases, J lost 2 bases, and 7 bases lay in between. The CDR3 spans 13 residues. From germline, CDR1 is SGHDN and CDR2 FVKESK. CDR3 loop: CASSQRANYGYTF. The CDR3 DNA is TGTGCCAGCAGCCAGAGGGCCAACTATGGCTACACCTTC. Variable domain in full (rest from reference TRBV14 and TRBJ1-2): EAGVTQFPSHSVIEKGQTVTLRCDPISGHDNLYWYRRVMGKEIKFLLHFVKESKQDESGMPNNRFLAERTGGTYSTLKVQPAELEDSGVYFCASSQRANYGYTFGSGTRLTVV.

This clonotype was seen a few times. The CDR3 nucleotides are TGTGCCATCAGTGAGTCCGGAGTGGGGGGTATTGAAGCTTTCTTT. This encodes CAISESGVGGIEAFF. This chain connects TRBV10-3 to TRBJ1-1, with D perhaps TRBD1 (5 bases). The CDR3 spans 15 residues. Germline CDR1 reads ENHRY; CDR2 reads SYGVKD. Deletions cut 0 bases from V and 7 bases from J, with 15 bases between.

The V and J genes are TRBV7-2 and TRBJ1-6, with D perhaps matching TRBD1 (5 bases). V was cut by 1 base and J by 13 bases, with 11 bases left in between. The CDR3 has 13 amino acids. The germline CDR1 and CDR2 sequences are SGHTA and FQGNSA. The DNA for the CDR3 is TGTGCCAGCAGCTTAGGGGGCCCGGGGCCCCTCCACTTT. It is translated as CASSLGGPGPLHF.

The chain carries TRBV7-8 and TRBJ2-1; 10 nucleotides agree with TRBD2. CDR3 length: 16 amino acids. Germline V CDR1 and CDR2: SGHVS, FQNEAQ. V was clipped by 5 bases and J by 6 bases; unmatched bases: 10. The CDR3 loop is CASSPPSAGGFNEQFF. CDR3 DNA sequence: TGTGCCAGCAGCCCTCCGTCAGCGGGAGGGTTCAATGAGCAGTTCTTC. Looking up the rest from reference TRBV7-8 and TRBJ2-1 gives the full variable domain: GAGVSQSPRYKVAKRGQDVALRCDPISGHVSLFWYQQALGQGPEFLTYFQNEAQLDKSGLPSDRFFAERPEGSVSTLKIQRTQQEDSAVYLCASSPPSAGGFNEQFFGPGTRLTVL.

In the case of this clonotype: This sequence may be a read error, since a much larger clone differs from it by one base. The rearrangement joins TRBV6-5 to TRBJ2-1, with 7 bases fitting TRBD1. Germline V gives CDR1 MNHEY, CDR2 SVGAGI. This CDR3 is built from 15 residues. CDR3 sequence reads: CVSSSRRGNLDEQFF. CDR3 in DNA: TGTGTCAGCAGTTCCCGCAGGGGGAATCTCGATGAGCAGTTCTTC.

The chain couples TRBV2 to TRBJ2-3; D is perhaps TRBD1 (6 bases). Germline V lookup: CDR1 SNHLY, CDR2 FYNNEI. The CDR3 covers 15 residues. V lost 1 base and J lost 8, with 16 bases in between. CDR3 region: CASSEEQGTTSTQYF. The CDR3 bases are TGTGCCAGCAGTGAAGAACAGGGAACAACCTCTACGCAGTATTTT.

The CDR3 is CASSQEWRGGTDTQYF. The CDR3 region has the DNA TGCGCCAGCAGCCAAGAATGGAGAGGGGGCACAGATACGCAGTATTTT. The rearrangement joins TRBV4-3 to TRBJ2-3; D could derive from TRBD1 or TRBD2 (5 bases each). In germline, CDR1 is LGHNA, CDR2 YSLEER. CDR3 size: 16 residues. V lost 0 bases, J lost 1 base, and 11 bases lay in between.

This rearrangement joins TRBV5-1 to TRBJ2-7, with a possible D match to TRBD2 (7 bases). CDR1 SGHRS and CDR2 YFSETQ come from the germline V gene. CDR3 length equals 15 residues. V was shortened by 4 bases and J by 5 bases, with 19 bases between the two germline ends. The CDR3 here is CASSRRGALQNEQYF. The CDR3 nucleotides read TGCGCCAGCAGCCGCCGGGGGGCTCTACAGAACGAGCAGTACTTC.

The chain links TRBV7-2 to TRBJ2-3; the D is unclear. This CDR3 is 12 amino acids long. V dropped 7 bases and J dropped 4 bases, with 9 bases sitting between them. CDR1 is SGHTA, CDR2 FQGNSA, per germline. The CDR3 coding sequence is TGTGCCAGCACCGGAAACCCAGATACGCAGTATTTT. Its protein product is CASTGNPDTQYF.

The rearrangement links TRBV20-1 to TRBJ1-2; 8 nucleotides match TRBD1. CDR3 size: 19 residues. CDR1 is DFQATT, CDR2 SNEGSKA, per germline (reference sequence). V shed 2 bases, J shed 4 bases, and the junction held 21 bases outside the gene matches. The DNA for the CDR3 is TGCAGTGCTAGAAATTCCCGGCAGCAGGGGGCCACGGGAGGCTATGGCTACACCTTC. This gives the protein CSARNSRQQGATGGYGYTF.

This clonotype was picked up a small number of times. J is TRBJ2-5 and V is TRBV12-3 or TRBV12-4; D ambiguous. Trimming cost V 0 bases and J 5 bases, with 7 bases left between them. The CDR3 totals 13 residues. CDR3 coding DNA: TGTGCCAGCAGTTTAGCGCTGGGGGAGACCCAGTACTTC. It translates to CASSLALGETQYF.

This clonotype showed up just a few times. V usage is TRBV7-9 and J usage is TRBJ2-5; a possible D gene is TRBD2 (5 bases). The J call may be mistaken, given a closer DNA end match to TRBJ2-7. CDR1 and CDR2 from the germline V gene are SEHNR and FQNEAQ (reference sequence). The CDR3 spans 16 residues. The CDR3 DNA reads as TGTGCCAGCAGCTTAGATGCAGGCGAGGGCTATTACGAGCAGTACTTC. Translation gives CASSLDAGEGYYEQYF.

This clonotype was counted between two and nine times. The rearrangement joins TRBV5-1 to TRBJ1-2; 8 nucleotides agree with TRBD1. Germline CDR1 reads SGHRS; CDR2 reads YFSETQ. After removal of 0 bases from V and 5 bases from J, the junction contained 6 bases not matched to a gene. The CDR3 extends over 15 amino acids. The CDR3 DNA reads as TGCGCCAGCAGCTTGGGGGGGACAGGAAGATATGGCTACACCTTC. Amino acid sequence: CASSLGGTGRYGYTF.

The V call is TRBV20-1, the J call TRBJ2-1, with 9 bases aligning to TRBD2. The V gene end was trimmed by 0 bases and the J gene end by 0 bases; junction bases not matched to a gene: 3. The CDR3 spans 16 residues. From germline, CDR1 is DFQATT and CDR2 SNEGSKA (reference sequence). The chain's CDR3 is CSARERTSVSYNEQFF. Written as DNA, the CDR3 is TGCAGTGCTAGAGAGCGGACTAGCGTCTCCTACAATGAGCAGTTCTTC.

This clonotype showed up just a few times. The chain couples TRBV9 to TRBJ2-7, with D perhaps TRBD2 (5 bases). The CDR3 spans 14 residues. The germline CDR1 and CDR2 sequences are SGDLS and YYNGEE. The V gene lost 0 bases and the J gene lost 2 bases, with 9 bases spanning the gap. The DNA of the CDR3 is TGTGCCAGCAGCGTAGACGGAGGAACCTACGAGCAGTACTTC. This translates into CASSVDGGTYEQYF. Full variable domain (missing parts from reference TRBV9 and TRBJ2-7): DSGVTQTPKHLITATGQRVTLRCSPRSGDLSVYWYQQSLDQGLQFLIQYYNGEERAKGNILERFSAQQFPDLHSELNLSSLELGDSALYFCASSVDGGTYEQYFGPGTRLTVT.

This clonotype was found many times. Here the CDR3 DNA reads TGTGCCAGCAGCGGACAGAACTATGGCTACACCTTC. This sequence encodes CASSGQNYGYTF. The V call is TRBV6-6, the J call TRBJ1-2; TRBD1 is a possible D gene (6 bases). The CDR3 has 12 amino acids. CDR1 and CDR2 from the germline V gene are MNHNY and SVGAGI (reference sequence). The V end lost 6 bases, the J end lost 2 bases, and 7 bases lay between the germline ends.

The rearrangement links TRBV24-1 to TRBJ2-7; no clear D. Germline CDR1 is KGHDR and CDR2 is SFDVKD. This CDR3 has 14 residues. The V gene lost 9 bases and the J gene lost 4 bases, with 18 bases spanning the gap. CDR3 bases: TGTGCCACCCCTGAGACGGCGGAACCATACGAGCAGTACTTC. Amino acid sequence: CATPETAEPYEQYF.

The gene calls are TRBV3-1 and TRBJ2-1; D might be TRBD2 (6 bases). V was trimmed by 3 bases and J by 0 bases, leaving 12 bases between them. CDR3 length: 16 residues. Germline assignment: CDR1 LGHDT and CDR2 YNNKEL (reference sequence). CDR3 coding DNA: TGTGCCAGCAGCCAGGCCGGGACTTTCTCCTACAATGAGCAGTTCTTC. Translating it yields CASSQAGTFSYNEQFF.

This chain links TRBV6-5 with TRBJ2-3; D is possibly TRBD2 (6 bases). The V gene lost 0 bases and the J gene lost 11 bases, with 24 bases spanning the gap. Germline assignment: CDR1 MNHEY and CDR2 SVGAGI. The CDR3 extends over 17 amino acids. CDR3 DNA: TGTGCCAGCAGTTACTCCCCCAGGGAGCGGGCCGACAATGAGCAGTATTTT. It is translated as CASSYSPRERADNEQYF.

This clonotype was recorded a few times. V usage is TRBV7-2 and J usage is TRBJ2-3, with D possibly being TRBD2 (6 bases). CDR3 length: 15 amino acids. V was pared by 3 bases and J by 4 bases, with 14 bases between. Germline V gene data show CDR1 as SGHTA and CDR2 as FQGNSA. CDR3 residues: CASSFRGYHSDTQYF. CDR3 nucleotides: TGTGCCAGCAGCTTCCGGGGGTACCACTCAGATACGCAGTATTTT.